This T cell receptor (beta chain) was sequenced during a study of blood T cell repertoires in COVID-19. TCRdb's table, derived via immunoSEQ multiplex PCR, lists solely in-frame clones and lacks some. Counted here are some 200,000 clones, 65% to 85% occurring once; the ten biggest clones make up 6.5% to 9.5%. The CDR3 extends over 13 amino acids. Germline CDR1 is MNHEY and CDR2 is SVGAGI. V was trimmed by 5 bases and J by 5 bases, leaving 12 bases between them. Recovered participants had two consecutive negative NP/OP PCR tests, healthcare professional clearance, or symptom resolution. The sequenced sample was PBMCs or T cells enriched from blood (not recorded which). This receptor was obtained from a man in his forties who had recovered from COVID-19. The chain combines TRBV6-5 with TRBJ1-1, with D possibly being TRBD1 (6 bases). The CDR3, as DNA: TGTGCCAGCAGTCTTTTCAGGGGTACTGAAGCTTTCTTT. Translation gives CASSLFRGTEAFF.